The 5 T cell receptor beta chains below all came from one sample that was sequenced in a study of T cells in Graves' hyperthyroidism and ophthalmopathy. Using RNA transcripts as the source, TCR beta CDR3 regions were amplified. HTBI primers were used for first-round RT-PCR of the TCR CDR3. TCRdb fed the multiplex PCR reads into MiXCR, producing one record per CDR3 protein. Of around 290,000 distinct CDR3 sequences in the sample, about an eighth were seen once. Sequenced: blood. The receptors were gathered from a woman aged 40-49 years with Graves' hyperthyroidism.

In its sample, this clonotype was seen many times. The chain recombines TRBV12-3 or TRBV12-4 with TRBJ2-1, with 7 positions matching TRBD2. V lost 3 bases, J lost 5 bases, and 1 base stayed unmatched. This CDR3 region has 13 residues. The CDR3 sequence: CASSLGLHNEQFF. CDR3 in DNA: TGTGCCAGCAGTTTGGGACTACACAATGAGCAGTTCTTC.

This clonotype was counted ten times or more. This chain connects TRBV6-2 or TRBV6-3 to TRBJ1-2; no clear D. Trimming left V 2 bases short and J 6 bases short, with 13 bases between. The CDR3 covers 14 residues. Per germline, CDR1 MNHEY and CDR2 SVGEGT. The CDR3, as DNA: TGTGCCAGCAGTTACGCTGGCGCAGCGGATGGCTACACCTTC. Protein sequence: CASSYAGAADGYTF.

This clonotype was seen more than once but under ten times. The rearrangement joins TRBV19 to TRBJ2-1, with TRBD2 as a possible D gene (6 bases). The CDR3 contains 12 residues. Germline-derived CDR1 and CDR2 are LNHDA and SQIVND (reference sequence). The germline V and J ends were trimmed by 6 bases and 3 bases, with 6 bases remaining between them. The CDR3 region has the DNA TGTGCCAGTAGGACTAGCTACAATGAGCAGTTCTTC. Translating gives CASRTSYNEQFF.

The chain employs TRBV5-1 and TRBJ2-3, with D possibly being TRBD1 or TRBD2 (5 bases each). Trimming removed 6 bases at V and 5 bases at J, with 19 bases between. CDR1 and CDR2 (germline): SGHRS, YFSETQ. This CDR3 region has 15 residues. CDR3 sequence (DNA): TGCGCCAGCACCTCCTTCGGGACCGGGAAAGATACGCAGTATTTT. Its protein is CASTSFGTGKDTQYF.

This clonotype was observed many times. This rearrangement joins TRBV19 to TRBJ1-5; tentatively, D is TRBD1 (6 bases). Germline V gene sequence: CDR1 LNHDA, CDR2 SQIVND (reference sequence). The V gene lost 3 bases and the J gene lost 1 base, with 22 bases spanning the gap. The CDR3 contains 19 residues. The CDR3 nucleotides read TGTGCCAGTAGTATCCCCAAAAATCACAGGGAAACGAGCAATCAGCCCCAGCATTTT. It yields the protein CASSIPKNHRETSNQPQHF.